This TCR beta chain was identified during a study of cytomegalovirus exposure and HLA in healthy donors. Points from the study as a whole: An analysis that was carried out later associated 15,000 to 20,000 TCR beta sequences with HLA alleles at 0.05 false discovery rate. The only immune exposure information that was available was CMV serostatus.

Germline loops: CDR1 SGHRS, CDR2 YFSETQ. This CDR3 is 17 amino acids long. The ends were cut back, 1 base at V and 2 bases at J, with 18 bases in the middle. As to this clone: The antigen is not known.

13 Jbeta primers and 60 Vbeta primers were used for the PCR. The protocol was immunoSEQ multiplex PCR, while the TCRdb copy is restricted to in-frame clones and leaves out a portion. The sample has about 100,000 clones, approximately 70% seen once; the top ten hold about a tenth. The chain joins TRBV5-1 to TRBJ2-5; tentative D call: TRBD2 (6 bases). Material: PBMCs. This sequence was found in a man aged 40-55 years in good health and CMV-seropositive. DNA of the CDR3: TGCGCCAGCAGCTTGTTGTCGGGCCGCCGGGGGCAAGAGACCCAGTACTTC. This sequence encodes CASSLLSGRRGQETQYF.